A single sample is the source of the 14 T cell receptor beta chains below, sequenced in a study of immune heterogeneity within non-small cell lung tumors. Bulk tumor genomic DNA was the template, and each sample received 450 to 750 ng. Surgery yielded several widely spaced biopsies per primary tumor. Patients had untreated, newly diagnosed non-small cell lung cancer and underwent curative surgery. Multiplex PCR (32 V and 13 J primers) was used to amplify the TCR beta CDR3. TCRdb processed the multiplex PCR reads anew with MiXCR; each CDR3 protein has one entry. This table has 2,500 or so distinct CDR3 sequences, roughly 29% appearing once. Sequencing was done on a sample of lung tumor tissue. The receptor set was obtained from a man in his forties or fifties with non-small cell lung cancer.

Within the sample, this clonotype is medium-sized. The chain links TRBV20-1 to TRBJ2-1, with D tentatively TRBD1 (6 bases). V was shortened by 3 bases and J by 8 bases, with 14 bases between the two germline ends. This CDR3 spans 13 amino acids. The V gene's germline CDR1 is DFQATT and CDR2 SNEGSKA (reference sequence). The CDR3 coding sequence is TGCAGTGCTAGCAGGGGTGGTTCGGATGAGCAGTTCTTC. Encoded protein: CSASRGGSDEQFF.

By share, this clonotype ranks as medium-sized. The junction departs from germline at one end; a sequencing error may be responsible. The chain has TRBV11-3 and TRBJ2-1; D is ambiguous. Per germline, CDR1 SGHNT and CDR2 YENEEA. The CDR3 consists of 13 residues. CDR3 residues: CASSRGSSNEQFF. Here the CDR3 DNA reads TGTGCCAGCAGCCGTGGGTCCTCCAATGAGCAGTTCTTC. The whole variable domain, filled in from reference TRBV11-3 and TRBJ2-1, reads EAGVVQSPRYKIIEKKQPVAFWCNPISGHNTLYWYLQNLGQGPELLIRYENEEAVDDSQLPKDRFSAERLKGVDSTLKIQPAELGDSAVYLCASSRGSSNEQFFGPGTRLTVL.

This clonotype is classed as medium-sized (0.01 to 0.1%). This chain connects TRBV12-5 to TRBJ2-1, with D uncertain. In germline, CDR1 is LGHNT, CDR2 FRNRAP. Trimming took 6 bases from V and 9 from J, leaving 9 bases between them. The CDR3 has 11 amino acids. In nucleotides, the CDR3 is TGTGCTAGTGGCCCCTTTGGTGAGCAGTTCTTC. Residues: CASGPFGEQFF.

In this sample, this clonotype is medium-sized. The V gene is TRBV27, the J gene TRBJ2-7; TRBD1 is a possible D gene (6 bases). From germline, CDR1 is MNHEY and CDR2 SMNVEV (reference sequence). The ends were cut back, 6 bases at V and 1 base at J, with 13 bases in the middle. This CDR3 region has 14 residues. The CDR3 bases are TGTGCCAGCAGGCGACAGGAAGCATCCTACGAGCAGTACTTC. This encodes CASRRQEASYEQYF.

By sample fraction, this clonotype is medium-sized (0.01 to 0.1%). The CDR3 reads CASSFSGRASDTGELFF. The CDR3 DNA is TGTGCCAGCAGCTTTAGCGGGAGGGCTTCGGACACCGGGGAGCTGTTTTTT. The rearrangement uses TRBV7-2 and TRBJ2-2; 11 bases are a match to TRBD2. CDR1 is SGHTA and CDR2 is FQGNSA in the germline V gene. The CDR3 loop spans 17 amino acids. The junction had 6 bases not matched to a gene; V was cut back by 3 bases and J by 3 bases.

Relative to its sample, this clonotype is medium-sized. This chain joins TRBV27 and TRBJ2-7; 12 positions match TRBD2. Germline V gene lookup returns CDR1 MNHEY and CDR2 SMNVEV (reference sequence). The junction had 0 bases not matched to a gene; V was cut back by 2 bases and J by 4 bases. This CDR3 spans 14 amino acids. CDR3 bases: TGTGCCAGCAGTTTACTAGCGGGAGGGTACGAGCAGTACTTC. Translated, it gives CASSLLAGGYEQYF.

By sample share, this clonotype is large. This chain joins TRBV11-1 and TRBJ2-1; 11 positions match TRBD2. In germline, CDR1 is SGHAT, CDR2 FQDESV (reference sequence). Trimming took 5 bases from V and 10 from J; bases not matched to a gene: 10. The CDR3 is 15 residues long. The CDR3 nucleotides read TGTGCCAGCAGCGTTAGCGGGAGGGGTGGGAACGAGCAGTTCTTC. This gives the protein CASSVSGRGGNEQFF. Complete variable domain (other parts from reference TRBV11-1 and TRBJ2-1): EAEVAQSPRYKITEKSQAVAFWCDPISGHATLYWYRQILGQGPELLVQFQDESVVDDSQLPKDRFSAERLKGVDSTLKIQPAELGDSAMYLCASSVSGRGGNEQFFGPGTRLTVL.

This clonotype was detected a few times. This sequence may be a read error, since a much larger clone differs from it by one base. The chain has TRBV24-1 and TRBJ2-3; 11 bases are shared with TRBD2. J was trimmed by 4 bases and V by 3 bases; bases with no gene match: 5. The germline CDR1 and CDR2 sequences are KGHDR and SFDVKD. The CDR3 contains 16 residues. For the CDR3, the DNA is TGTGCCACCAGTGATCCCGGGACTAGCGGCGCAGATACGCAGTATTTT. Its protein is CATSDPGTSGADTQYF.

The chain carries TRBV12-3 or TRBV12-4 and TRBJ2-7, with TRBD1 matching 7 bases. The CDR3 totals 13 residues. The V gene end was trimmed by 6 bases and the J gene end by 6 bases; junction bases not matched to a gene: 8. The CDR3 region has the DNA TGTGCCAGCAGCCGTGGACAGGCCGTCGAGCAGTACTTC. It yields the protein CASSRGQAVEQYF.

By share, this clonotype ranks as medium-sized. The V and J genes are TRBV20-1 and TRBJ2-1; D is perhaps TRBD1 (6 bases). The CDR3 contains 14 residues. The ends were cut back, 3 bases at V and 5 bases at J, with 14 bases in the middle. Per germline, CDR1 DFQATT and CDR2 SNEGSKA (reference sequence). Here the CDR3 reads CSASLGTPNNEQFF. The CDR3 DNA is TGCAGTGCTAGCCTTGGGACACCTAACAATGAGCAGTTCTTC.

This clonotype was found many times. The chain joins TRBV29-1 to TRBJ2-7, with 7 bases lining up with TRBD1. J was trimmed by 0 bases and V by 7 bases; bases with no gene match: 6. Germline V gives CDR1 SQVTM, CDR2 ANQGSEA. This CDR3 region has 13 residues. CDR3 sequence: CSATQGSSYEQYF. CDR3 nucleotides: TGCAGCGCCACACAGGGGTCCTCCTACGAGCAGTACTTC.

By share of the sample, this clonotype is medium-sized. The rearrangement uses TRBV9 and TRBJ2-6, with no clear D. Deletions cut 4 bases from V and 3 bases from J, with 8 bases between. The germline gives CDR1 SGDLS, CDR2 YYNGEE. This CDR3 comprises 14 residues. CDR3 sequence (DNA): TGTGCCAGCAGCCGATCTTATGGGGCCAACGTCCTGACTTTC. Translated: CASSRSYGANVLTF.

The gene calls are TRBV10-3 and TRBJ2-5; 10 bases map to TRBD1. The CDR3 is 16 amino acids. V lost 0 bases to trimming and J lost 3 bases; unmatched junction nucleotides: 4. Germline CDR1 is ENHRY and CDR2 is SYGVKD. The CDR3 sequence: CAISESATGGKETQYF. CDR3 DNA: TGTGCCATCAGTGAGTCGGCGACAGGGGGCAAAGAGACCCAGTACTTC.

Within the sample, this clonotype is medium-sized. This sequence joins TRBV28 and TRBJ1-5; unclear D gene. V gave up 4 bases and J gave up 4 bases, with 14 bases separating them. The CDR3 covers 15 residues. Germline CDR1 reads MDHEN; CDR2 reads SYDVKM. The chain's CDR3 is CASSWAGQFNQPQHF. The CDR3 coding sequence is TGTGCCAGCAGTTGGGCTGGGCAGTTTAATCAGCCCCAGCATTTT.